The 2 T cell receptor beta chains given below trace back to one sample, sequenced in a study of shared clonotypes between healthy human individuals. Sequencing was performed with immunoSEQ multiplex PCR; in TCRdb, only in-frame clones are kept and a portion is missing. Among millions of clones, around nine tenths were seen once, and the ten largest hold under 0.15%. Sequenced material: naive CD4+ T cells sorted from blood. The sample's subset: CD45RA+ positively selected. The receptor set was obtained from a man aged 18 to 35 in good health.

The V gene is TRBV19, the J gene TRBJ1-2, with a possible D match to TRBD1 (6 bases). Germline V gene lookup returns CDR1 LNHDA and CDR2 SQIVND (reference sequence). V lost 10 bases, J lost 1 base, and 13 bases lay in between. The CDR3 runs 13 residues. The CDR3 nucleotides are TGTGCCATCAGCAGGGGCTATAACTATGGCTACACCTTC. Its translation: CAISRGYNYGYTF.

This clone was observed a single time. The chain links TRBV4-1 to TRBJ2-7, with D possibly being TRBD1 (6 bases). This CDR3 is 15 amino acids long. The germline gives CDR1 MGHRA, CDR2 YSYEKL. The ends were cut back, 2 bases at V and 7 bases at J, with 18 bases in the middle. CDR3 amino acids: CASSQPRDKDKEQYF. The CDR3 DNA sequence: TGCGCCAGCAGCCAACCCCGGGACAAGGACAAAGAGCAGTACTTC.